The 4 T cell receptor beta chains presented below share a single source sample, sequenced in a study of CD8+ T cells in alopecia areata. cDNA serving as the sequencing template came from extracted, reverse transcribed RNA. Method: immunoSEQ multiplex PCR; TCRdb's copy keeps in-frame clones and lacks some. The table includes about 180,000 clones, around 63% detected once. The sample in question was CD4+ T cells sorted from blood, obtained at week 0. Receptor source: a human donor with alopecia areata.

The CDR3 spells CASSPGEWNSPLHF. CDR3 DNA sequence: TGTGCCAGCTCACCGGGGGAATGGAATTCACCCCTCCACTTT. V usage is TRBV18 and J usage is TRBJ1-6; a weak D match, TRBD1 (5 bases). CDR1 and CDR2 from the germline V gene are KGHSH and LQKENI. Trimming took off 3 bases at V and 7 bases at J, with 10 bases between the two ends. The CDR3 is made up of 14 amino acids.

A word on this clone: Other DNA sequences in the same sample also yield this CDR3. V and J are TRBV30 and TRBJ1-2; no reliable D call. There are 14 residues in the CDR3. CDR1 GTSNPN and CDR2 SVGIG come from the germline V gene (reference sequence). Trimming removed 0 bases at V and 0 bases at J, with 8 bases between. CDR3 sequence: CAWSVPGPNYGYTF. CDR3 coding DNA: TGTGCCTGGAGTGTCCCCGGACCTAACTATGGCTACACCTTC.

This rearrangement joins TRBV5-6 to TRBJ2-1; D unresolved. The germline V gene encodes CDR1 SGHDT and CDR2 YYEEEE. Deletions cut 4 bases from V and 10 bases from J, with 12 bases between. There are 12 residues in the CDR3. CDR3: CASSGWGGEQFF. DNA for the CDR3: TGTGCCAGCAGCGGCTGGGGTGGCGAGCAGTTCTTC.

The chain joins TRBV9 to TRBJ1-6; D unclear. Germline CDR1 and CDR2: SGDLS and YYNGEE. Trimming took 0 bases from V and 9 from J, leaving 4 bases between them. This CDR3 contains 12 residues. Here the CDR3 reads CASSVDSSPLHF. CDR3 coding DNA: TGTGCCAGCAGCGTAGACTCTTCACCCCTCCACTTT.